The 18 T cell receptor beta chains listed next were all sequenced from one sample in a study of cytomegalovirus exposure and HLA in healthy donors. The PCR employed 60 Vbeta primers together with 13 Jbeta primers. Clones were read by immunoSEQ multiplex PCR, and TCRdb kept only the in-frame ones, dropping some. The sample includes fewer than 250,000 clones, over 65% of them seen just once. The sequenced material came from PBMCs. The receptors shown here come from a man aged 18 to 30 in good health and CMV-seronegative.

J is TRBJ2-2 and V is TRBV30; D is perhaps TRBD2 (6 bases). V dropped 2 bases and J dropped 7 bases, with 11 bases sitting between them. In germline, CDR1 is GTSNPN, CDR2 SVGIG (reference sequence). The CDR3 loop spans 13 amino acids. The CDR3 loop reads CAWSTRGGGELFF. The DNA for the CDR3 is TGTGCCTGGAGTACTCGGGGAGGCGGGGAGCTGTTTTTT.

The rearrangement links TRBV10-3 to TRBJ2-7; TRBD1 matches 9 bases. The CDR3 covers 14 residues. V shed 7 bases, J shed 7 bases, and the junction held 11 bases outside the gene matches. CDR1 ENHRY and CDR2 SYGVKD come from the germline V gene. The CDR3 nucleotides read TGTGCCATCAAGTCCGGGACAGGGAAAAATGAGCAGTACTTC. It codes for CAIKSGTGKNEQYF.

V gene TRBV19 combines with J gene TRBJ1-4; a weak D match, TRBD1 (6 bases). The germline gives CDR1 LNHDA, CDR2 SQIVND (reference sequence). The CDR3 is made up of 18 amino acids. The V gene lost 9 bases and the J gene lost 0 bases, with 23 bases spanning the gap. Written as DNA, the CDR3 is TGTGCCAGCTACGCCTCGACAGGTCTCTTTACAACTAATGAAAAACTGTTTTTT. This codes for CASYASTGLFTTNEKLFF.

V gene TRBV4-1 combines with J gene TRBJ1-5; D possibly corresponds to TRBD1 (6 bases). Trimming took 4 bases from V and 0 from J, leaving 10 bases between them. CDR3 length: 15 residues. The germline CDR1 and CDR2 sequences are MGHRA and YSYEKL. The CDR3 DNA is TGCGCCAGCAGCCCAGGGGTATTTAGCAATCAGCCCCAGCATTTT. Its translation is CASSPGVFSNQPQHF.

The V and J genes are TRBV2 and TRBJ2-7, with D possibly being TRBD2 (5 bases). Trimming shortened V by 1 base and J by 4 bases, and 11 bases separated the two germline ends. In germline, CDR1 is SNHLY, CDR2 FYNNEI. The CDR3 extends over 14 amino acids. CDR3 sequence (DNA): TGTGCCAGCAGTGAAGGACGGGGAATTTACGAGCAGTACTTC. Translated, it gives CASSEGRGIYEQYF.

J is TRBJ1-1 and V is TRBV5-1; weak D call: TRBD1 (5 bases). Per germline, CDR1 SGHRS and CDR2 YFSETQ. V lost 0 bases to trimming and J lost 0 bases, with 9 bases between them. The CDR3 is 15 residues long. CDR3 region: CASSLGAGMNTEAFF. Here the CDR3 DNA reads TGCGCCAGCAGCTTGGGGGCAGGGATGAACACTGAAGCTTTCTTT.

The chain joins TRBV5-4 to TRBJ2-5; 8 nucleotides align to TRBD1. Per germline, CDR1 SGHNT and CDR2 YYREEE (reference sequence). This CDR3 is 15 amino acids long. Trimming cost V 0 bases and J 2 bases; bases outside gene matches: 3. The CDR3 protein is CASSLGRQGQETQYF. The CDR3 DNA reads TGTGCCAGCAGCTTGGGCCGACAGGGGCAAGAGACCCAGTACTTC. Full variable domain (missing parts from reference TRBV5-4 and TRBJ2-5): ETGVTQSPTHLIKTRGQQVTLRCSSQSGHNTVSWYQQALGQGPQFIFQYYREEENGRGNFPPRFSGLQFPNYSSELNVNALELDDSALYLCASSLGRQGQETQYFGPGTRLLVL.

The chain uses TRBV28 and TRBJ2-7, with 10 bases identical to TRBD1. V lost 6 bases, J lost 3 bases, and 8 bases stayed unmatched. CDR1 is MDHEN and CDR2 is SYDVKM in the germline V gene. The CDR3 spans 15 residues. This chain's CDR3 is CASRGQGSFFYEQYF. The CDR3, as DNA: TGTGCCAGCAGGGGACAGGGGAGTTTTTTCTACGAGCAGTACTTC.

The chain joins TRBV6-6 to TRBJ2-5; D might be TRBD1 (5 bases). The length of the CDR3 is 14 residues. Deletions cut 0 bases from V and 5 bases from J, with 10 bases between. Germline CDR1 and CDR2: MNHNY and SVGAGI (reference sequence). CDR3 amino acids: CASSYSTRAETQYF. In DNA, the CDR3 is TGTGCCAGCAGTTACTCGACCAGGGCTGAGACCCAGTACTTC.

This chain uses TRBV28 with TRBJ2-2; D is unclear. The germline V gene encodes CDR1 MDHEN and CDR2 SYDVKM. This CDR3 contains 15 residues. Trimming stripped 2 bases from V and 1 base from J, with 8 bases between. CDR3 residues: CASSLAGRNTGELFF. CDR3 DNA sequence: TGTGCCAGCAGTTTAGCAGGTCGGAACACCGGGGAGCTGTTTTTT.

The J gene is TRBJ2-5, the V gene TRBV2; 11 bases agree with TRBD2. This CDR3 has 16 amino acids. The V gene's germline CDR1 is SNHLY and CDR2 FYNNEI. Trimming took 2 bases from V and 1 from J; bases not matched to a gene: 3. In DNA, the CDR3 is TGTGCCAGCAGTGAAACACTAGCGGGGGCCCAAGAGACCCAGTACTTC. This translates into CASSETLAGAQETQYF.

CDR3 in DNA: TGTGCCAGCAGCCTTAGCGGGAGGGACGACAATGAGCAGTTCTTC. This encodes CASSLSGRDDNEQFF. The rearrangement links TRBV7-3 to TRBJ2-1; 11 positions agree with TRBD2. V lost 5 bases, J lost 5 bases, and 5 bases stayed unmatched. Per germline, CDR1 SGHTA and CDR2 FQGTGA. The CDR3 spans 15 residues. Using reference TRBV7-3 and TRBJ2-1 for the parts outside the CDR3, the full variable domain is GAGVSQTPSNKVTEKGKYVELRCDPISGHTALYWYRQSLGQGPEFLIYFQGTGAADDSGLPNDRFFAVRPEGSVSTLKIQRTERGDSAVYLCASSLSGRDDNEQFFGPGTRLTVL.

The chain couples TRBV5-1 to TRBJ2-5, with 10 positions matching TRBD2. Per the germline V gene, CDR1 is SGHRS and CDR2 is YFSETQ. V lost 2 bases to trimming and J lost 11 bases; unmatched junction nucleotides: 15. The CDR3 covers 16 residues. For the CDR3, the DNA is TGCGCCAGCAGCTTATCCGGGGTAGCGGGAGGTGGAGAGCAGTACTTC. It yields the protein CASSLSGVAGGGEQYF.

The rearrangement uses TRBV5-1 and TRBJ1-5, with a weak D call TRBD1 (6 bases). This CDR3 has 16 residues. The V gene lost 0 bases and the J gene lost 0 bases, with 10 bases spanning the gap. From germline, CDR1 is SGHRS and CDR2 YFSETQ. CDR3 in amino acids: CASSLGEGDSNQPQHF. The DNA for the CDR3 is TGCGCCAGCAGCTTGGGGGAGGGGGATAGCAATCAGCCCCAGCATTTT.

The chain employs TRBV7-8 and TRBJ2-1; the match to TRBD2 covers 13 bases. Germline CDR1 reads SGHVS; CDR2 reads FQNEAQ. This CDR3 comprises 16 residues. With 5 bases clipped from V and 12 bases from J, the junction kept 13 bases outside the gene matches. In DNA form, the CDR3 reads TGTGCCAGCAGCGTAGGACTAGCGGGAGTAGGTATCGGGCAGTTCTTC. Translated, it gives CASSVGLAGVGIGQFF.

V and J are TRBV5-1 and TRBJ2-3; 9 nucleotides line up with TRBD2. The CDR3 contains 17 residues. The ends lost 0 bases at V and 0 bases at J; junction bases unmatched: 5. Per germline, CDR1 SGHRS and CDR2 YFSETQ. This chain's CDR3 is CASSLEGSGRSTDTQYF. CDR3 nucleotide sequence: TGCGCCAGCAGCTTGGAGGGCAGCGGGAGGAGCACAGATACGCAGTATTTT.

The table lists this clone with a few counts. The chain is built from TRBV6-4 and TRBJ2-1; perhaps TRBD2 as D (6 bases). This CDR3 has 16 amino acids. Trimming cost V 7 bases and J 7 bases, with 23 bases left between them. Per germline, CDR1 MRHNA and CDR2 SNTAGT. CDR3: CASTKEGGKSVNEQFF. The CDR3 nucleotides are TGTGCCAGCACCAAAGAAGGCGGGAAATCTGTGAATGAGCAGTTCTTC.

This clone was observed a handful of times. Other DNA sequences in the sample encode the same CDR3. The chain combines TRBV18 with TRBJ2-7, with TRBD1 matching 7 bases. V shed 3 bases, J shed 0 bases, and the junction held 2 bases outside the gene matches. This CDR3 has 14 residues. Germline values: CDR1 KGHSH, CDR2 LQKENI. In DNA, the CDR3 is TGTGCCAGCTCACCGGGACAGAGCTCCTACGAGCAGTACTTC. Amino acids: CASSPGQSSYEQYF.